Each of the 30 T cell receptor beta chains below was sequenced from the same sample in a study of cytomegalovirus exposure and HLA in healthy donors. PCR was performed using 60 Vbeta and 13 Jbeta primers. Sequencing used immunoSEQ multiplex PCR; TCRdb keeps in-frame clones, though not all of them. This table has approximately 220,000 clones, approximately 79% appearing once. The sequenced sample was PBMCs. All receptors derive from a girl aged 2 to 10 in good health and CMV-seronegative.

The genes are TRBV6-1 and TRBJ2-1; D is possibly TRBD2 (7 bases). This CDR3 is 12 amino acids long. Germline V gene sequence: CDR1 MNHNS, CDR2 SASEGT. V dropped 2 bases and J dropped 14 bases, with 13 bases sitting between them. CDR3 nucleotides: TGTGCCAGCAGTGAACAAGGGGGAGGGAAGTTCTTC. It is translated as CASSEQGGGKFF.

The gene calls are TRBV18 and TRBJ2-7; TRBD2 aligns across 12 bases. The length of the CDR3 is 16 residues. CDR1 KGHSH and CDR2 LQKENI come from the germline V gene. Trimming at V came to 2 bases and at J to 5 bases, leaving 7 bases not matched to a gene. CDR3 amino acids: CASSPEASGREDEQYF. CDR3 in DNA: TGTGCCAGCTCACCAGAGGCTAGCGGGAGGGAGGACGAGCAGTACTTC.

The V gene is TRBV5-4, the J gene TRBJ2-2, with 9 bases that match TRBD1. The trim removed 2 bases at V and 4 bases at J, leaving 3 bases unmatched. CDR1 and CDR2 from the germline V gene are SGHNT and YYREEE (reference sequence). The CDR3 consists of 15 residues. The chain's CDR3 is CASSFGQGFTGELFF. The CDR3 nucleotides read TGTGCCAGCAGCTTCGGACAGGGGTTCACCGGGGAGCTGTTTTTT. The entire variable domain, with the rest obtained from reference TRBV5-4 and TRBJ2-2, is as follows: ETGVTQSPTHLIKTRGQQVTLRCSSQSGHNTVSWYQQALGQGPQFIFQYYREEENGRGNFPPRFSGLQFPNYSSELNVNALELDDSALYLCASSFGQGFTGELFFGEGSRLTVL.

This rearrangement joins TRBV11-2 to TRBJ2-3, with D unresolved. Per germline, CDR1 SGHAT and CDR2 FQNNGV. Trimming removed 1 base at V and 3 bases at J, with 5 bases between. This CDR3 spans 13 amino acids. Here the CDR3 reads CASSLATTDTQYF. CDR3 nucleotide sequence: TGTGCCAGCAGCTTAGCGACAACAGATACGCAGTATTTT.

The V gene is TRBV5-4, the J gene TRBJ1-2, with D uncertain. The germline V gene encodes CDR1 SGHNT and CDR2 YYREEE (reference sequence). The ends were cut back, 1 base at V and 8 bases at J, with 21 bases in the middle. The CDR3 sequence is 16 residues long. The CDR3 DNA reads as TGTGCCAGCAGCTTGTGGCGGGCCGCTATATTCGACGGCTACACCTTC. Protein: CASSLWRAAIFDGYTF.

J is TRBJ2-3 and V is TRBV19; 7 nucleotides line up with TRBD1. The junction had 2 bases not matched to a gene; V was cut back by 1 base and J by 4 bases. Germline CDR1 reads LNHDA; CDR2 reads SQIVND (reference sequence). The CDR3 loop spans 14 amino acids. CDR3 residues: CASSIGGGPDTQYF. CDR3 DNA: TGTGCCAGTAGTATAGGAGGGGGCCCAGATACGCAGTATTTT.

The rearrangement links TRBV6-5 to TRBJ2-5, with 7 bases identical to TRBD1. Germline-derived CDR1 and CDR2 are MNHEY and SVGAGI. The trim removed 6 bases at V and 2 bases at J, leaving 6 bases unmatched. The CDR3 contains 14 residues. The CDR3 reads CASRRQGSQETQYF. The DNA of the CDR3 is TGTGCCAGCAGGAGACAGGGCAGTCAAGAGACCCAGTACTTC.

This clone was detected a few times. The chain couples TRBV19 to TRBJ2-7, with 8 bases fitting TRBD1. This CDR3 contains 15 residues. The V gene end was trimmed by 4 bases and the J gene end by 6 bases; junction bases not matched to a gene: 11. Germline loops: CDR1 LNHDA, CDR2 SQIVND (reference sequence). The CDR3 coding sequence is TGTGCCAGTAGTAGTCTCCTGGGACAGGTTGGCGAGCAGTACTTC. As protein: CASSSLLGQVGEQYF.

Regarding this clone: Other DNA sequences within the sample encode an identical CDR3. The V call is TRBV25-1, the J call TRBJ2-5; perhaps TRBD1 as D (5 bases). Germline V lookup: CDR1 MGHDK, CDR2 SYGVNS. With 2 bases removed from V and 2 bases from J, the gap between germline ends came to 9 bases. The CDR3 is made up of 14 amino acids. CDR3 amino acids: CASSELDSQETQYF. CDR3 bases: TGTGCCAGCAGTGAACTCGACAGTCAAGAGACCCAGTACTTC.

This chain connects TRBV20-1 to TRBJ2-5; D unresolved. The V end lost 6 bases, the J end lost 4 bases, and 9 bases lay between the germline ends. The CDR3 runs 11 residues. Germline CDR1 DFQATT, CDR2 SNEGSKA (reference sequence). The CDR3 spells CSASVPETQYF. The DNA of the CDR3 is TGCAGTGCATCCGTCCCAGAGACCCAGTACTTC.

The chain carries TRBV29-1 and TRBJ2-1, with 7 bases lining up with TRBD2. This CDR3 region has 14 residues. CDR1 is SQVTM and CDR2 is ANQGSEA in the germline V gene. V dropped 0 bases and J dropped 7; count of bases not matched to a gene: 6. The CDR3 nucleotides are TGCAGCGTTGAAGAGGGGAGGGCCTCGAATGAGCAGTTCTTC. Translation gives CSVEEGRASNEQFF.

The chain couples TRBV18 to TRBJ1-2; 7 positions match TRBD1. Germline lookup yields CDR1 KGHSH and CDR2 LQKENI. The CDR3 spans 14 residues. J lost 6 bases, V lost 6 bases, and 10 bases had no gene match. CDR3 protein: CASSPRDSRDGYTF. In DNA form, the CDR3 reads TGTGCCAGCTCCCCAAGGGACAGTCGGGATGGCTACACCTTC.

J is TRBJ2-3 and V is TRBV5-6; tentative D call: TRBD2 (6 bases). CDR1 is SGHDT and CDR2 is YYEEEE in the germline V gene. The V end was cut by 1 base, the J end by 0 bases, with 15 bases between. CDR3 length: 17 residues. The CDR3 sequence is CASSLFRWDLSTDTQYF. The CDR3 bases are TGTGCCAGCAGCTTGTTTAGGTGGGACTTAAGCACAGATACGCAGTATTTT.

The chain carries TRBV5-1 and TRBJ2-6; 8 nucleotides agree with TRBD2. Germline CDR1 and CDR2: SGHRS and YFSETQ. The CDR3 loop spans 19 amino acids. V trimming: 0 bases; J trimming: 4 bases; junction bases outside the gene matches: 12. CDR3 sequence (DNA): TGCGCCAGCAGCTTGGACGGCGGGAGGACTGAGCTCGGGGCCAACGTCCTGACTTTC. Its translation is CASSLDGGRTELGANVLTF.

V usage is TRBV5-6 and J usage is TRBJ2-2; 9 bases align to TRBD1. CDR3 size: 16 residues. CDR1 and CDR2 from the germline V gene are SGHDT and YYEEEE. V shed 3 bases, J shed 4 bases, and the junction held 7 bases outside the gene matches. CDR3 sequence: CASSWGTGQITGELFF. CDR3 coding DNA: TGTGCCAGCAGCTGGGGGACAGGGCAAATCACCGGGGAGCTGTTTTTT.

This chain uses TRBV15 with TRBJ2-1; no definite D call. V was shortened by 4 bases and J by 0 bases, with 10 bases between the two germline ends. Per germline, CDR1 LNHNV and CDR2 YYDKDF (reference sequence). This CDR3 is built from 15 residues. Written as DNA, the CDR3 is TGTGCCACCAGCAAAGCTAGAGGCTCCTACAATGAGCAGTTCTTC. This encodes CATSKARGSYNEQFF.

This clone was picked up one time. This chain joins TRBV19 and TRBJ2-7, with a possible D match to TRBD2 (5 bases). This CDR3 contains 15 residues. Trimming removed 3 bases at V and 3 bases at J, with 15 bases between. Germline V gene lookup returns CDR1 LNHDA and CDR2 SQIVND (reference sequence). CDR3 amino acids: CASSIKPAVRYEQYF. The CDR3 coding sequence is TGTGCCAGTAGTATCAAGCCAGCGGTCCGCTACGAGCAGTACTTC.

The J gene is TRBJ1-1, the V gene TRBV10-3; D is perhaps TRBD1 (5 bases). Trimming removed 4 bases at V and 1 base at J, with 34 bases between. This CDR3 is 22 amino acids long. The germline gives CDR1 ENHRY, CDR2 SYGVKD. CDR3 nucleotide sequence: TGTGCCATCAGTGTCTTTCCCGTGGCGATCTTTTCTCAGGGCAACTCGAACACTGAAGCTTTCTTT. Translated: CAISVFPVAIFSQGNSNTEAFF.

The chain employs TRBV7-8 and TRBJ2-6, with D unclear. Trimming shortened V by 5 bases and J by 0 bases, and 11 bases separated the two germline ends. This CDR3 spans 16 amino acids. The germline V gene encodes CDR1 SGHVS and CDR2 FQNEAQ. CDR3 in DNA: TGTGCCAGCAGCACCGCCCCGGGCTCTGGGGCCAACGTCCTGACTTTC. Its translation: CASSTAPGSGANVLTF.

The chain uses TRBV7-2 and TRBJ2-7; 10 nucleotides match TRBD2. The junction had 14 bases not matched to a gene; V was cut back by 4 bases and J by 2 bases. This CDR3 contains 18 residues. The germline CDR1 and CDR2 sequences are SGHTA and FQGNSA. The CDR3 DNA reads TGTGCCAGCAGCTCTAGACCCTCGACTAGCGGGTTACCCTACGAGCAGTACTTC. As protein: CASSSRPSTSGLPYEQYF.

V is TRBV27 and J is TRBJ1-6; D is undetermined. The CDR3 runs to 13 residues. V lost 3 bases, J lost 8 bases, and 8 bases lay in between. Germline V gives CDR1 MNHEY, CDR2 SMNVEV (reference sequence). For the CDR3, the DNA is TGTGCCAGCAGTTTTAGCGGGGATTCACCCCTCCACTTT. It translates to CASSFSGDSPLHF.

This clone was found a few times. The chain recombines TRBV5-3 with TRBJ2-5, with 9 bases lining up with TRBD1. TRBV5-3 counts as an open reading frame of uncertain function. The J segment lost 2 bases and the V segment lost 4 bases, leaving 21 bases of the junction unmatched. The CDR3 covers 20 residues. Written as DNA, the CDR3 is TGTGCCAGAAGCCTCGACAGGGGGGTGGGTGTTAGGTTCAGGCAAGAGACCCAGTACTTC. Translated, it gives CARSLDRGVGVRFRQETQYF.

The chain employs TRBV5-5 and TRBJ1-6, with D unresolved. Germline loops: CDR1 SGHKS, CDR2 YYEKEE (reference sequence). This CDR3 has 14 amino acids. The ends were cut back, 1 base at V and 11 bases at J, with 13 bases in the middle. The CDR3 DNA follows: TGTGCCAGCAGCTTGACCCAATACATGACACCCCTCCACTTT. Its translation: CASSLTQYMTPLHF.

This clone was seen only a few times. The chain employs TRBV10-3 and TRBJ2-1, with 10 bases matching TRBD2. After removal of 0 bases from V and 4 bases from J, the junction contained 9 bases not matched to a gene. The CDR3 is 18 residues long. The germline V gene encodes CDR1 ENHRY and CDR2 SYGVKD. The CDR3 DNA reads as TGTGCCATCAGTGAGTCCCCACTAGGAGCGGGGGGGTACAATGAGCAGTTCTTC. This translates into CAISESPLGAGGYNEQFF.

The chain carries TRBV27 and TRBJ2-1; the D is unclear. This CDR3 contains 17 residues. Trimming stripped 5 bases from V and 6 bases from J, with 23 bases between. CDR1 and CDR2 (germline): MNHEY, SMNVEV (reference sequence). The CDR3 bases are TGTGCCAGCAGTCAAGCAGCATTAATCGCGGCTAGCAATGAGCAGTTCTTC. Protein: CASSQAALIAASNEQFF.

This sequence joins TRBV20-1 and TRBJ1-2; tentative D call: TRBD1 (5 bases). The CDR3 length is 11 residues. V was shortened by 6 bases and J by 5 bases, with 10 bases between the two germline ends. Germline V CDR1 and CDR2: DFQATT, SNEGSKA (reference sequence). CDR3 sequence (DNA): TGCAGTGCAAGGACATCGTATGGCTACACCTTC. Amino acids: CSARTSYGYTF.

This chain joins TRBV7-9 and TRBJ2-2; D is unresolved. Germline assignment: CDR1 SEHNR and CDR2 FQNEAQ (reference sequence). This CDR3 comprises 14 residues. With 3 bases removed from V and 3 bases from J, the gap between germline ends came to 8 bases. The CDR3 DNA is TGTGCCAGCAGCTTGGAGTTAGACACCGGGGAGCTGTTTTTT. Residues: CASSLELDTGELFF.

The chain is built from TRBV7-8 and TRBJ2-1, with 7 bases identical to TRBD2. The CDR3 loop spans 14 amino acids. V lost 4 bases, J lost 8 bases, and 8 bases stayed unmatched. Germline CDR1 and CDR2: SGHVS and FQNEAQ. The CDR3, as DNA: TGTGCCAGCAGCTCCGGTCCGGGAGGCCATGAGCAGTTCTTC. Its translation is CASSSGPGGHEQFF.

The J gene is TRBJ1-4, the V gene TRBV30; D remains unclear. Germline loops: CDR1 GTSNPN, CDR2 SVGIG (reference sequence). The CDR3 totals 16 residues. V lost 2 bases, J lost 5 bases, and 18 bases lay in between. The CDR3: CAWSIPALRGNEKLFF. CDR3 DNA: TGTGCCTGGAGTATTCCGGCCCTTCGAGGCAATGAAAAACTGTTTTTT.

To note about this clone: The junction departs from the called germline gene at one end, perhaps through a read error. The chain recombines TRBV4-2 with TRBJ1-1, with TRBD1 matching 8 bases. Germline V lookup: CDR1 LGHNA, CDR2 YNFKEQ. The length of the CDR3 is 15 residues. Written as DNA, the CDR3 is TGTGCCAGCAGCCAACCCGACAGGGGCGAGACTGGAGCTTTCTTT. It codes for CASSQPDRGETGAFF.